A selection of T cell receptor beta chains follows, all from one sample in a study of T cells in Graves' hyperthyroidism and ophthalmopathy. TCRdb recomputed calls from the multiplex PCR reads with MiXCR, one row per CDR3 protein. The table shows over 200,000 distinct CDR3 sequences, with roughly a sixth occurring only once. Input material: blood. These receptors originate from a man aged 45 to 65 with Graves' hyperthyroidism. Each CDR3 is given with its conserved first and last residue. Fields, in order: J gene, V gene, D gene, clone size, CDR3 protein, CDR3 DNA. A D gene is named only where the DNA matches it firmly. Not every row has a clone size; where given, it reads once, few, many or a size class.

J: TRBJ1-4
V: TRBV9
D: -
size: -
CDR3: CASSVGWGTNEKLFF
DNA: TGTGCCAGCAGCGTAGGATGGGGGACTAATGAAAAACTGTTTTTT

J: TRBJ2-2
V: TRBV5-1
D: TRBD2
size: -
CDR3: CASSTPTSGRASGELFF
DNA: TGTGCCAGCAGCACGCCAACTAGCGGGAGGGCCAGCGGGGAGCTGTTTTTT

J: TRBJ1-5
V: TRBV28
D: -
size: many
CDR3: CASSFMDQPQHF
DNA: TGTGCCAGCAGTTTTATGGATCAGCCCCAGCATTTT

J: TRBJ2-6
V: TRBV4-2
D: TRBD2
size: few
CDR3: CASSQREGFSGANVLTF
DNA: TGTGCCAGCAGCCAAAGGGAGGGGTTCTCTGGGGCCAACGTCCTGACTTTC

J: TRBJ1-1
V: TRBV29-1
D: -
size: few
CDR3: CSVVRVSEAFF
DNA: TGCAGCGTCGTACGTGTGTCTGAAGCTTTCTTT

J: TRBJ2-1
V: TRBV29-1
D: -
size: -
CDR3: CSVCERNYNEQFF
DNA: TGCAGCGTTTGTGAGCGGAACTACAATGAGCAGTTCTTC

J: TRBJ2-7
V: TRBV9
D: -
size: -
CDR3: CASSVGSSSYNEQYF
DNA: TGTGCCAGCAGCGTTGGGAGTAGCTCCTACAATGAGCAGTACTTC

J: TRBJ2-7
V: TRBV20-1
D: TRBD2
size: many
CDR3: CSASSAGGPIEQYF
DNA: TGCAGTGCTAGTTCGGCGGGAGGGCCAATCGAGCAGTACTTC

J: TRBJ2-7
V: TRBV20-1
D: -
size: many
CDR3: CSAILLTGTDEQYF
DNA: TGCAGTGCTATACTATTAACCGGGACTGATGAGCAGTACTTC

J: TRBJ2-4
V: TRBV7-2
D: TRBD1
size: many
CDR3: CASSFGTGRSIQYF
DNA: TGTGCCAGCAGCTTTGGGACAGGGCGCAGCATTCAGTACTTC

J: TRBJ2-3
V: TRBV5-5
D: -
size: few
CDR3: CASSSFTGRGDTQYF
DNA: TGTGCCAGCAGCTCGTTTACAGGGAGGGGGGATACGCAGTATTTT

J: TRBJ2-3
V: TRBV6-1
D: -
size: many
CDR3: CASSSETDTDTQYF
DNA: TGTGCCAGCAGTTCAGAGACAGACACAGATACGCAGTATTTT

J: TRBJ2-1
V: TRBV9
D: -
size: -
CDR3: CASSVVLAGDNEQFF
DNA: TGTGCCAGCAGCGTAGTACTAGCAGGTGACAATGAGCAGTTCTTC

J: TRBJ1-6
V: TRBV5-1
D: -
size: few
CDR3: CASSPGRTFGSPLHF
DNA: TGCGCCAGCAGCCCCGGACGGACCTTTGGGTCACCCCTCCACTTT

J: TRBJ1-1
V: TRBV12-5
D: -
size: many
CDR3: CASGSTDTEAFF
DNA: TGTGCTAGTGGCTCCACGGACACTGAAGCTTTCTTT

J: TRBJ2-1
V: TRBV19
D: TRBD2
size: -
CDR3: CASSWGTSGRSYNEQFF
DNA: TGTGCCAGTAGTTGGGGGACTAGCGGGCGCTCCTACAATGAGCAGTTCTTC

J: TRBJ2-7
V: TRBV7-2
D: -
size: -
CDR3: CASSLAAGLGYEQYF
DNA: TGTGCCAGCAGCTTAGCCGCGGGATTGGGTTACGAGCAGTACTTC

J: TRBJ2-3
V: TRBV5-1
D: -
size: many
CDR3: CASSLIAENTDTQYF
DNA: TGCGCCAGCAGCCTAATAGCGGAAAACACAGATACGCAGTATTTT

J: TRBJ2-1
V: TRBV5-1
D: TRBD2
size: -
CDR3: CASSMSGSDYNEQFF
DNA: TGCGCCAGCAGCATGAGCGGGAGTGATTACAATGAGCAGTTCTTC

J: TRBJ1-4
V: TRBV29-1
D: -
size: -
CDR3: CSGWTNEKLFF
DNA: TGCAGCGGTTGGACTAATGAAAAACTGTTTTTT

J: TRBJ2-5
V: TRBV28
D: -
size: few
CDR3: CASSPPNQETQYF
DNA: TGTGCCAGCAGCCCCCCCAACCAAGAGACCCAGTACTTC

J: TRBJ1-1
V: TRBV6-1
D: -
size: many
CDR3: CASSQYQMNTEAFF
DNA: TGTGCCAGCAGTCAATATCAGATGAACACTGAAGCTTTCTTT

J: TRBJ2-5
V: TRBV28
D: TRBD2
size: many
CDR3: CASSLLAGVETQYF
DNA: TGTGCCAGCAGTTTATTGGCGGGAGTAGAGACCCAGTACTTC

J: TRBJ2-1
V: TRBV25-1
D: TRBD1
size: -
CDR3: CASRRQGFGQFF
DNA: TGTGCCAGCAGAAGACAGGGCTTTGGGCAGTTCTTC

J: TRBJ1-2
V: TRBV6-5
D: -
size: many
CDR3: CASSYSLDYTF
DNA: TGTGCCAGCAGTTACTCATTAGACTACACCTTC

J: TRBJ2-1
V: TRBV12-3/TRBV12-4
D: -
size: many
CDR3: CASRAGNSYNEQFF
DNA: TGTGCCAGCAGAGCCGGGAACTCCTACAATGAGCAGTTCTTC

J: TRBJ2-3
V: TRBV25-1
D: TRBD2
size: few
CDR3: CASSPLEKRDFTDTQYF
DNA: TGTGCCAGCAGTCCCCTTGAGAAGCGGGACTTCACAGATACGCAGTATTTT

J: TRBJ2-3
V: TRBV7-8
D: -
size: many
CDR3: CASSALGGHDTDTQYF
DNA: TGTGCCAGCAGCGCCCTGGGGGGACATGACACAGATACGCAGTATTTT

J: TRBJ1-6
V: TRBV28
D: -
size: many
CDR3: CASRFSGVNSPLHF
DNA: TGTGCCAGCAGATTTTCCGGGGTAAATTCACCCCTCCACTTT

J: TRBJ2-1
V: TRBV5-1
D: TRBD2
size: -
CDR3: CASSLATSGRSYYNEQFF
DNA: TGCGCCAGCAGCTTGGCGACTAGCGGGAGGTCCTATTACAATGAGCAGTTCTTC

J: TRBJ2-5
V: TRBV11-3
D: -
size: many
CDR3: CASGPVQETQYF
DNA: TGTGCCAGCGGCCCGGTCCAAGAGACCCAGTACTTC

J: TRBJ2-3
V: TRBV6-2/TRBV6-3
D: -
size: many
CDR3: CASSYGGDTDTQYF
DNA: TGTGCCAGCAGTTACGGGGGAGACACAGATACGCAGTATTTT

J: TRBJ2-3
V: TRBV28
D: TRBD2
size: many
CDR3: CASSLTSGMGDTQYF
DNA: TGTGCCAGCAGTTTGACTAGCGGGATGGGAGATACGCAGTATTTT

J: TRBJ2-1
V: TRBV12-3/TRBV12-4
D: -
size: -
CDR3: CASSAQKYSYNEQFF
DNA: TGTGCCAGCAGTGCACAGAAATACTCCTACAATGAGCAGTTCTTC

J: TRBJ1-2
V: TRBV28
D: TRBD1
size: many
CDR3: CASRHDRETNYGYTF
DNA: TGTGCCAGCAGACACGACAGGGAAACTAACTATGGCTACACCTTC

J: TRBJ2-1
V: TRBV4-3
D: TRBD2
size: -
CDR3: CASSHLAGGHNEQFF
DNA: TGCGCCAGCAGCCATTTAGCGGGAGGCCACAATGAGCAGTTCTTC

J: TRBJ2-5
V: TRBV28
D: TRBD2
size: -
CDR3: CASSLLLAGGHETQYF
DNA: TGTGCCAGCAGTTTATTGTTAGCGGGAGGGCATGAGACCCAGTACTTC

J: TRBJ1-2
V: TRBV19
D: -
size: few
CDR3: CASSISGDVYGYTF
DNA: TGTGCCAGTAGTATCTCTGGTGACGTCTATGGCTACACCTTC

J: TRBJ1-2
V: TRBV12-3/TRBV12-4
D: -
size: many
CDR3: CASGPGLNYGYTF
DNA: TGTGCCAGTGGACCCGGCCTAAACTATGGCTACACCTTC

J: TRBJ1-2
V: TRBV10-3
D: -
size: many
CDR3: CAISVRVGYTF
DNA: TGTGCCATCAGTGTCAGGGTTGGCTACACCTTC

J: TRBJ2-5
V: TRBV12-3/TRBV12-4
D: -
size: -
CDR3: CASSSEGPQETQYF
DNA: TGTGCCAGCAGTTCAGAGGGGCCTCAAGAGACCCAGTACTTC

J: TRBJ2-7
V: TRBV9
D: TRBD1
size: -
CDR3: CASSVEGQGYEQYF
DNA: TGTGCCAGCAGCGTAGAGGGACAGGGCTACGAGCAGTACTTC

J: TRBJ1-2
V: TRBV18
D: TRBD1
size: many
CDR3: CASSPGTGPNYGYTF
DNA: TGTGCCAGCTCTCCAGGGACAGGGCCAAACTATGGCTACACCTTC

J: TRBJ1-6
V: TRBV24-1
D: TRBD1
size: many
CDR3: CATSDENRDRVNSPLHF
DNA: TGTGCCACCAGTGACGAAAACCGGGACAGGGTAAACTCACCCCTCCACTTT

J: TRBJ1-5
V: TRBV12-3/TRBV12-4
D: TRBD1
size: many
CDR3: CASSGTVLNQPQHF
DNA: TGTGCCAGCAGTGGGACAGTCCTAAATCAGCCCCAGCATTTT

J: TRBJ2-6
V: TRBV12-3/TRBV12-4
D: -
size: many
CDR3: CASSLYAGANVLTF
DNA: TGTGCCAGCAGTTTGTATGCTGGGGCCAACGTCCTGACTTTC

J: TRBJ2-1
V: TRBV6-2/TRBV6-3
D: -
size: few
CDR3: CASSYIYNEQFF
DNA: TGTGCCAGCAGTTACATTTACAATGAGCAGTTCTTC

J: TRBJ2-1
V: TRBV3-1
D: -
size: many
CDR3: CASSQDPLSYNEQFF
DNA: TGTGCCAGCAGCCAGGACCCGCTATCCTACAATGAGCAGTTCTTC